These 21 T cell receptor beta chains came from one sample sequenced in a study of T cell repertoires in cytomegalovirus infection. Antigens of these TCRs are unknown. MiXCR, run by TCRdb on the reads, gives a single entry per CDR3 protein. This sample carries hundreds of thousands of distinct CDR3 sequences, about 44% of them seen once, and the ten largest clones take 43%. Material: cultured PBMCs, obtained from culture after CMV antigen stimulation. The receptors here all came from a human donor in good health (CMV status not recorded). Some clones in this sample may be carry-over from other donors' samples.

This chain joins TRBV6-6 and TRBJ1-1; TRBD1 might be the D (6 bases). V lost 7 bases, J lost 4 bases, and 13 bases lay in between. Looked up from germline, CDR1 is MNHNY and CDR2 is SVGAGI (reference sequence). The CDR3 extends over 13 amino acids. CDR3 region: CASIQGWGTEAFF. In DNA, the CDR3 is TGTGCCAGCATCCAGGGGTGGGGCACTGAAGCTTTCTTT.

The chain recombines TRBV6-2 or TRBV6-3 with TRBJ1-3; tentatively, D is TRBD1 (5 bases). CDR3 length equals 16 residues. The germline gives CDR1 MNHEY, CDR2 SVGEGT. Trimming pared 1 base from V and 0 bases from J, leaving 10 bases between. The CDR3 coding sequence is TGTGCCAGCAGTTACTTCGGGGACTACTCTGGAAACACCATATATTTT. Amino acid sequence: CASSYFGDYSGNTIYF.

This clonotype appeared a few times. V gene TRBV7-4 combines with J gene TRBJ1-1; 11 bases are a match to TRBD1. With 3 bases clipped from V and 6 bases from J, the junction kept 6 bases outside the gene matches. Germline V gene data show CDR1 as SGHVT and CDR2 as SQSDAQ. This CDR3 is 15 amino acids long. CDR3 in DNA: TGTGCCAGCAGCTTCAGGACAGGGGGCAATTCTGAAGCTTTCTTT. Translation gives CASSFRTGGNSEAFF. Full variable domain (missing parts from reference TRBV7-4 and TRBJ1-1): GAGVSQSPRYKVAKRGRDVALRCDSISGHVTLYWYRQTLGQGSEVLTYSQSDAQRDKSGRPSGRFSAERPERSVSTLKIQRTEQGDSAVYLCASSFRTGGNSEAFFGQGTRLTVV.

There are many counts of this clonotype. The V gene is TRBV5-4, the J gene TRBJ1-4; 8 nucleotides agree with TRBD1. CDR3 length equals 17 residues. Germline CDR1 reads SGHNT; CDR2 reads YYREEE (reference sequence). With V trimmed by 4 bases and J by 4 bases, 12 bases remained unmatched. The CDR3 DNA follows: TGTGCCAGCAGCCTCTGGGCAGGGGGCATGGTTAATGAAAAACTGTTTTTT. Translating gives CASSLWAGGMVNEKLFF.

This clonotype was found many times. The chain is built from TRBV7-2 and TRBJ1-1, with D maybe TRBD1 (5 bases). Trimming removed 4 bases at V and 2 bases at J, with 11 bases between. This CDR3 region has 14 residues. CDR1 and CDR2 (germline): SGHTA, FQGNSA. The CDR3 DNA sequence: TGTGCCAGCAGCTCGACAGAGTTCAACACTGAAGCTTTCTTT. Encoded protein: CASSSTEFNTEAFF.

J is TRBJ2-1 and V is TRBV5-5, with 9 nucleotides matching TRBD2. This CDR3 has 16 amino acids. Germline V gene sequence: CDR1 SGHKS, CDR2 YYEKEE (reference sequence). The ends lost 0 bases at V and 6 bases at J; junction bases unmatched: 7. CDR3 DNA: TGTGCCAGCAGCTTGGGACTAGCGGCGGACTTCAATGAGCAGTTCTTC. It codes for CASSLGLAADFNEQFF.

The chain recombines TRBV6-6 with TRBJ2-3; D perhaps matches TRBD2 (6 bases). Trimming removed 4 bases from V and 4 bases from J, with 15 bases in between. The length of the CDR3 is 15 residues. Germline V gives CDR1 MNHNY, CDR2 SVGAGI (reference sequence). The CDR3 region has the DNA TGTGCCAGCAGTTGGGACTCCCAAGTCTCAGATACGCAGTATTTT. This gives the protein CASSWDSQVSDTQYF.

A few counts support this clonotype. The CDR3 loop reads CASSPRTALGPPYGYTF. CDR3 sequence (DNA): TGCGCCAGCAGCCCCCGGACAGCCCTGGGGCCGCCTTATGGCTACACCTTC. The chain couples TRBV4-1 to TRBJ1-2; D perhaps matches TRBD1 (6 bases). Trimming shortened V by 4 bases and J by 5 bases, and 23 bases separated the two germline ends. CDR3 length: 17 residues. Looked up from germline, CDR1 is MGHRA and CDR2 is YSYEKL.

This clonotype was seen more than once but under ten times. J is TRBJ2-3 and V is TRBV7-9, with D unresolved. CDR1 and CDR2 from the germline V gene are SEHNR and FQNEAQ (reference sequence). The CDR3 consists of 12 residues. V was shortened by 2 bases and J by 9 bases, with 9 bases between the two germline ends. The CDR3 region has the DNA TGTGCCAGCAGCTTAAACTCCGCCACGCAGTATTTT. As protein: CASSLNSATQYF.

The chain has TRBV12-3 or TRBV12-4 and TRBJ1-6; D not certain. Trimming shortened V by 3 bases and J by 10 bases, and 7 bases separated the two germline ends. The CDR3 sequence is 12 residues long. The CDR3 DNA is TGTGCCAGCAGTTTTGTAGAATCACCCCTCCACTTT. It translates to CASSFVESPLHF.

The V and J genes are TRBV7-2 and TRBJ1-5; maybe TRBD1 (6 bases). CDR1 SGHTA and CDR2 FQGNSA come from the germline V gene. The V end lost 6 bases, the J end lost 4 bases, and 16 bases lay between the germline ends. This CDR3 has 15 amino acids. The CDR3 DNA reads as TGTGCCAGCAGGCGGGGGGGACAATGGAATCAGCCCCAGCATTTT. It translates to CASRRGGQWNQPQHF.

This clonotype was recorded a few times. The V call is TRBV10-3, the J call TRBJ2-3, with 9 positions matching TRBD1. Germline lookup yields CDR1 ENHRY and CDR2 SYGVKD. This CDR3 is built from 17 residues. Trimming cost V 6 bases and J 0 bases; bases outside gene matches: 10. The CDR3: CAIRGDRDSLSTDTQYF. The CDR3 bases are TGTGCCATCAGAGGGGACAGGGATTCGTTAAGCACAGATACGCAGTATTTT.

This clonotype is a singleton in its sample. The chain has TRBV4-1 and TRBJ2-7; TRBD2 aligns across 8 bases. V lost 3 bases, J lost 5 bases, and 3 bases stayed unmatched. This CDR3 contains 13 residues. Germline V gene sequence: CDR1 MGHRA, CDR2 YSYEKL. CDR3 sequence: CASSHQRENEQYF. As DNA, the CDR3 is TGCGCCAGCAGCCACCAGCGGGAGAACGAGCAGTACTTC.

This clonotype came up many times. The chain employs TRBV7-2 and TRBJ1-5, with 8 bases lining up with TRBD1. Looked up from germline, CDR1 is SGHTA and CDR2 is FQGNSA. V shed 4 bases and J 0 bases; nucleotides not matched to a gene: 2. This CDR3 comprises 15 residues. CDR3: CASSSTGGSNQPQHF. The CDR3 DNA sequence: TGTGCCAGCAGCTCTACAGGGGGTAGCAATCAGCCCCAGCATTTT.

A few counts support this clonotype. V is TRBV7-2 and J is TRBJ1-1; D gene unclear. Germline V gives CDR1 SGHTA, CDR2 FQGNSA. V was pared by 1 base and J by 6 bases, with 12 bases between. This CDR3 region has 14 residues. The CDR3 loop reads CASSLDPSRAEAFF. The CDR3 region has the DNA TGTGCCAGCAGCTTAGACCCTTCAAGAGCTGAAGCTTTCTTT. Drawing the rest from reference TRBV7-2 and TRBJ1-1, the complete variable domain is GAGVSQSPSNKVTEKGKDVELRCDPISGHTALYWYRQSLGQGLEFLIYFQGNSAPDKSGLPSDRFSAERTGGSVSTLTIQRTQQEDSAVYLCASSLDPSRAEAFFGQGTRLTVV.

This clonotype has ten or more counts. The chain carries TRBV7-2 and TRBJ2-1; 8 bases map to TRBD2. V was clipped by 7 bases and J by 4 bases; unmatched bases: 9. The CDR3 runs 15 residues. From germline, CDR1 is SGHTA and CDR2 FQGNSA. The CDR3 DNA is TGTGCCAGCACCGGCTGGCGGGGGGCTTACAATGAGCAGTTCTTC. It yields the protein CASTGWRGAYNEQFF.

V and J are TRBV7-6 and TRBJ2-3, with TRBD1 as a possible D gene (5 bases). The germline V gene encodes CDR1 SGHVS and CDR2 FNYEAQ. Trimming took off 3 bases at V and 6 bases at J, with 16 bases between the two ends. CDR3 length: 15 residues. The CDR3 nucleotides are TGTGCCAGCAGCTTTAACCCAGGACAAACGGATACGCAGTATTTT. This encodes CASSFNPGQTDTQYF.

This clonotype occurred a few times. The chain carries TRBV10-2 and TRBJ2-1; tentatively, D is TRBD2 (5 bases). From germline, CDR1 is WSHSY and CDR2 SAAADI. CDR3 length: 14 amino acids. Trimming pared 8 bases from V and 4 bases from J, leaving 15 bases between. As DNA, the CDR3 is TGCGCCAGCGGGGAGACTAACCGATACAATGAGCAGTTCTTC. Encoded protein: CASGETNRYNEQFF.

V usage is TRBV7-2 and J usage is TRBJ2-7; TRBD2 aligns across 13 bases. The junction had 10 bases not matched to a gene; V was cut back by 5 bases and J by 6 bases. The CDR3 is 16 amino acids. In germline, CDR1 is SGHTA, CDR2 FQGNSA. CDR3 protein: CASSINGLAGVGEQYF. Here the CDR3 DNA reads TGTGCCAGCAGCATAAACGGACTAGCGGGAGTAGGCGAGCAGTACTTC.

This clonotype was counted only a few times. This rearrangement joins TRBV2 to TRBJ2-4, with D possibly TRBD2 on 5 matching bases. Germline V gene sequence: CDR1 SNHLY, CDR2 FYNNEI. The CDR3 runs to 18 residues. Between the trimmed V and J ends, which lost 5 bases and 1 base, there was a span of 21 bases. CDR3 bases: TGTGCCAGCAGTCGGGTAGTAACCCCCTGGGAGGCCAAAAACATTCAGTACTTC. It is translated as CASSRVVTPWEAKNIQYF.

The chain joins TRBV12-3 or TRBV12-4 to TRBJ1-2; unclear D gene. This CDR3 has 14 amino acids. Trimming removed 3 bases at V and 5 bases at J, with 13 bases between. The CDR3 region is CASSFRVRRYGYTF. Written as DNA, the CDR3 is TGTGCCAGCAGTTTTCGGGTTCGGAGGTATGGCTACACCTTC.